This is a list of T cell receptor beta chains from one sample in a study of response to subunit inactivated influenza vaccine. MiXCR, applied by TCRdb to the RT-PCR reads, yields one record per CDR3 protein. The repertoire holds 450,000 to 600,000 distinct CDR3 sequences, with approximately 7.1% as singletons. The specimen comprised PBMCs from blood, sampled around 25 months after vaccination. The receptors originated from a man aged 50-75 years who received an inactivated influenza vaccine. The CDR3 runs from the conserved cysteine through the conserved F or W. Each record gives: J gene, V gene, clone size, D gene, CDR3 DNA, CDR3 protein. D genes are given only for firm matches. Clone sizes are given selectively: once, few, many, or a class where the clone is expanded.

TRBJ2-5 | TRBV6-1 | many | TRBD1 | TGTGCCAGCAGTCAACCGGGACAGGGACAAGAGACCCAGTACTTC | CASSQPGQGQETQYF
TRBJ2-2 | TRBV7-8 | - | - | TGTGCCAGCAGCTTAATGCTGGCAGGGGTAGAGACCGGGGAGCTGTTTTTT | CASSLMLAGVETGELFF
TRBJ2-1 | TRBV4-3 | many | TRBD2 | TGCGCCAGCAGCCTGGGACTAGCGGGGCCTAATGAGCAGTTCTTC | CASSLGLAGPNEQFF
TRBJ1-2 | TRBV6-1 | - | TRBD1 | TGTGCCAGCAGCCACGACAGGGCGTATGGCTACACCTTC | CASSHDRAYGYTF
TRBJ2-3 | TRBV5-6 | - | TRBD1 | TGTGCCAGCAGCGTGGGACAGGGGGCCGGCACAGATACGCAGTATTTT | CASSVGQGAGTDTQYF
TRBJ2-3 | TRBV20-1 | many | - | TGCAGTGCTCCCGCCGCGGGTCTGCGAGCAGATACGCAGTATTTT | CSAPAAGLRADTQYF
TRBJ2-1 | TRBV20-1 | - | - | TGCAGTGCTAGGGTCCGGACTACCAGACTAGATGAGCAGTTCTTC | CSARVRTTRLDEQFF
TRBJ2-5 | TRBV5-5 | many | TRBD2 | TGTGCCAGCAGCCGCTCCGGGACTACTTACCAAGAGACCCAGTACTTC | CASSRSGTTYQETQYF
TRBJ2-5 | TRBV6-2/TRBV6-3 | - | TRBD2 | TGTGCCAGCAGTTTCGGACTAGCGGGGGATCCCCAGTACTTC | CASSFGLAGDPQYF
TRBJ1-1 | TRBV5-1 | few | - | TGCGCCAGCAGCTTGGCGGGAGTGGTAGGCACTGAAGCTTTCTTT | CASSLAGVVGTEAFF
TRBJ1-3 | TRBV7-2 | - | TRBD1 | TGTGCCAGCAGCTTTACCCCTGGGACAGGGCAGAGTCGCACCATATATTTT | CASSFTPGTGQSRTIYF
TRBJ2-2 | TRBV29-1 | few | - | TGCAGCGTTGGGTACACCGGGGAGCTGTTTTTT | CSVGYTGELFF
TRBJ2-5 | TRBV7-2 | - | TRBD2 | TGTGCCAGCAGCTTAGGGCTAGCGGGGGGCTACCCTTGGGAGACCCAGTACTTC | CASSLGLAGGYPWETQYF
TRBJ2-1 | TRBV7-9 | many | TRBD2 | TGTGCCAGCAGCTACGGACTAGCGGGCAATGAGCAGTTCTTC | CASSYGLAGNEQFF
TRBJ1-5 | TRBV18 | few | - | TGTGCCAGCTCAAGGGACCATAGCAATCAGCCCCAGCATTTT | CASSRDHSNQPQHF
TRBJ2-1 | TRBV6-2/TRBV6-3 | few | - | TGTGCCAGCAGTTTCCTCCTAGACCAGGGTGGAGGGTACAATGAGCAGTTCTTC | CASSFLLDQGGGYNEQFF
TRBJ1-5 | TRBV23-1 | few | - | TGCGCCAGCAGTCAAATCACTTTTGTGCCTAGGGAGATCTATAGCAATCAGCCCCAGCATTTT | CASSQITFVPREIYSNQPQHF
TRBJ2-3 | TRBV7-9 | - | TRBD2 | TGTGCCAGCAGCTTCCACGGGGGAGGGCCCTCAGATACGCAGTATTTT | CASSFHGGGPSDTQYF
TRBJ2-1 | TRBV15 | many | TRBD2 | TGTGCCACCAGCAGGGACCTAGCGGGAGAGTTCTTC | CATSRDLAGEFF
TRBJ2-3 | TRBV25-1 | many | TRBD2 | TGTGCCAGCGCCCGCCCCGCACTAGCGGGAGACTCAGATACGCAGTATTTT | CASARPALAGDSDTQYF
TRBJ2-5 | TRBV19 | few | TRBD1 | TGTGCCAGTAGCGCCGGGACAGGGGTCCCCGGATTCGAGACCCAGTACTTC | CASSAGTGVPGFETQYF
TRBJ2-7 | TRBV28 | - | TRBD2 | TGTGCCAGCAGAAATAGCGGGGGGGCGCCCTACGAGCAGTACTTC | CASRNSGGAPYEQYF
TRBJ2-5 | TRBV9 | many | TRBD2 | TGTGCCAGCAGCGCGGGAGGGGGTGGGGAGACCCAGTACTTC | CASSAGGGGETQYF
TRBJ2-1 | TRBV7-3 | - | TRBD2 | TGTGCCAGCAGCCTAGCGGGAGTGTGGGGCAATGAGCAGTTCTTC | CASSLAGVWGNEQFF
TRBJ2-5 | TRBV21-1 | - | - | TGTGCCAGCAGCAAAAGGACAGGGAGAGAGAACCAGTACTTC | CASSKRTGRENQYF
TRBJ2-7 | TRBV5-1 | - | - | TGCGCCAGGACGAGGTTAGGCTATTTCCTCGGCGAGCAGTACTTC | CARTRLGYFLGEQYF
TRBJ1-5 | TRBV7-8 | few | - | TGTGCCAGCAGCCCTACCGACAGGAATCAGCCCCAGCATTTT | CASSPTDRNQPQHF
TRBJ2-7 | TRBV11-2 | many | TRBD1 | TGTGCCAGCAGCTTAGGGGACAGGGGAGGCGAGCAGTACTTC | CASSLGDRGGEQYF
TRBJ2-7 | TRBV2 | few | - | TGTGCCAGCAGTTTAGATCCCAGAGGGAAGAGCCACGAGCAGTACTTC | CASSLDPRGKSHEQYF
TRBJ2-5 | TRBV14 | - | - | TGTGCCAGCAGCCAAGATTGGAGGGGGTACCAAGAGACCCAGTACTTC | CASSQDWRGYQETQYF
TRBJ1-1 | TRBV7-2 | many | - | TGTGCCAGCAGCTTAAGACCCGTTGGGGGCGGCTCTGAAGCTTTCTTT | CASSLRPVGGGSEAFF
TRBJ2-1 | TRBV6-2/TRBV6-3 | - | TRBD2 | TGTGCCAGCAGCCCCACTAGCGGGGTTATCAATGAGCAGTTCTTC | CASSPTSGVINEQFF
TRBJ1-5 | TRBV9 | many | - | TGTGCCAGCAGCGTAGAAGGGGATAGCAATCAGCCCCAGCATTTT | CASSVEGDSNQPQHF
TRBJ1-2 | TRBV3-1 | many | - | TGTGCCAGCAGCCCCAGGACGGACTATGGCTACACCTTC | CASSPRTDYGYTF
TRBJ1-5 | TRBV6-2/TRBV6-3 | many | - | TGTGCCAGCAGTTACTTGGGCTTTGGGAGCAATCAGCCCCAGCATTTT | CASSYLGFGSNQPQHF
TRBJ2-7 | TRBV2 | few | - | TGTGCCAGCACCGCAGGGTACGAGCAGTACTTC | CASTAGYEQYF
TRBJ2-2 | TRBV5-1 | - | - | TGCGCCAGCAGCTTGGTTACTACAGACTTGGCCGGGGAGCTGTTTTTT | CASSLVTTDLAGELFF
TRBJ2-3 | TRBV5-1 | - | TRBD1 | TGCGCCAGCAGCTGGGGGACAGGGCAAGGGCAGTATTTT | CASSWGTGQGQYF
TRBJ2-2 | TRBV6-5 | many | TRBD1 | TGTGCCAGCAGTTACCCAGGGGGCGGGACCGGGGAGCTGTTTTTT | CASSYPGGGTGELFF
TRBJ2-7 | TRBV18 | - | - | TGTGCCAGCTCACCTACAGAGTCCTACGAGCAGTACTTC | CASSPTESYEQYF
TRBJ2-7 | TRBV10-3 | many | - | TGTGCCATCAGTGAGTCGAGGACGGAACCTCGAGAGCAGTACTTC | CAISESRTEPREQYF
TRBJ1-1 | TRBV5-1 | - | - | TGCGCCAGCAGCCCACGGGGGACCATGAACACTGAAGCTTTCTTT | CASSPRGTMNTEAFF
TRBJ2-7 | TRBV4-2 | - | - | TGTGCCAGCAGCCAAGACCCACAGTCTTCCTACGAGCAGTACTTC | CASSQDPQSSYEQYF